The 13 T cell receptor beta chains below come from one sample, sequenced in a study of blood T cell repertoires in COVID-19 (dated by TCRdb to between 2020 and 2021). Libraries were built with the immunoSEQ multiplex PCR assay. As stored in TCRdb, this immuneACCESS dataset retains in-frame rearrangements with V and J assigned. A fraction of the clones does not appear; measured against another copy, unresolved V genes explain less than half of the discrepancy, and the remainder lacks a known reason. The sample profile shows about 130,000 clones; approximately 80% of them were found once. The ten largest account for 9% to 15% of the sample. Sequenced: peripheral blood. The origin of the receptors is a woman aged 60 to 75 with acute or convalescent COVID-19.

The V gene is TRBV18, the J gene TRBJ2-1; TRBD2 agrees at 12 bases. The CDR3 consists of 17 residues. V gave up 5 bases and J gave up 1 base; unmatched junction bases: 6. The V gene's germline CDR1 is KGHSH and CDR2 LQKENI. The CDR3, as DNA: TGTGCCAGCTCAGTGGCTAGCGGGAGGGGATCCTACAATGAGCAGTTCTTC. Amino acids: CASSVASGRGSYNEQFF.

The chain has TRBV12-3 or TRBV12-4 and TRBJ1-1; D not resolved. The CDR3 runs to 13 residues. Trimming left V 3 bases short and J 1 base short, with 6 bases between. CDR3 in amino acids: CASSLEWNTEAFF. As DNA, the CDR3 is TGTGCCAGCAGTTTGGAGTGGAACACTGAAGCTTTCTTT.

The J gene is TRBJ2-5, the V gene TRBV5-4; 8 bases are shared with TRBD1. The junction had 4 bases not matched to a gene; V was cut back by 4 bases and J by 5 bases. The CDR3 runs to 13 residues. Germline-derived CDR1 and CDR2 are SGHNT and YYREEE (reference sequence). In DNA form, the CDR3 reads TGTGCCAGCAGCCTAGACAGGGGCGAGACCCAGTACTTC. It yields the protein CASSLDRGETQYF.

The CDR3: CASTPEGLNGYTF. Here the CDR3 DNA reads TGTGCCAGCACCCCGGAGGGGCTTAATGGCTACACCTTC. The rearrangement joins TRBV27 to TRBJ1-2; weak D call: TRBD1 (5 bases). With 7 bases removed from V and 6 bases from J, the gap between germline ends came to 15 bases. Germline V gene lookup returns CDR1 MNHEY and CDR2 SMNVEV (reference sequence). The CDR3 spans 13 residues.

The chain links TRBV2 to TRBJ1-1; D is perhaps TRBD1 (5 bases). The CDR3 extends over 13 amino acids. Trimming took off 9 bases at V and 7 bases at J, with 18 bases between the two ends. The germline V gene has CDR1 SNHLY and CDR2 FYNNEI. The CDR3 DNA sequence: TGTGCCAGTTTTCCGACCTCGGGGGGTGAAGCTTTCTTT. This codes for CASFPTSGGEAFF. Looking up the rest from reference TRBV2 and TRBJ1-1 gives the full variable domain: EPEVTQTPSHQVTQMGQEVILRCVPISNHLYFYWYRQILGQKVEFLVSFYNNEISEKSEIFDDQFSVERPDGSNFTLKIRSTKLEDSAMYFCASFPTSGGEAFFGQGTRLTVV.

This chain connects TRBV4-1 to TRBJ2-3, with 11 bases lining up with TRBD2. V gave up 2 bases and J gave up 2 bases; unmatched junction bases: 9. The CDR3 sequence is 18 residues long. Looked up from germline, CDR1 is MGHRA and CDR2 is YSYEKL. This CDR3 is CASSQSPLAGGHTDTQYF. Here the CDR3 DNA reads TGCGCCAGCAGCCAATCTCCCCTAGCGGGGGGCCACACAGATACGCAGTATTTT.

The rearrangement uses TRBV30 and TRBJ1-5; D may be TRBD1 (5 bases). The CDR3 sequence is 14 residues long. Germline V gene lookup returns CDR1 GTSNPN and CDR2 SVGIG (reference sequence). V was shortened by 5 bases and J by 5 bases, with 16 bases between the two germline ends. CDR3 sequence reads: CAWSGGLGDQPQHF. The CDR3 nucleotides are TGTGCCTGGTCCGGGGGATTGGGAGATCAGCCCCAGCATTTT.

This chain connects TRBV3-1 (or the pseudogene TRBV3-2) to TRBJ1-2, with 8 nucleotides matching TRBD1. V lost 5 bases, J lost 3 bases, and 5 bases stayed unmatched. Germline-derived CDR1 and CDR2 are LGHDT and YNNKEL (reference sequence). The CDR3 loop spans 14 amino acids. For the CDR3, the DNA is TGTGCCAGCAGCGCCACAGGGGGAGACTATGGCTACACCTTC. Its protein is CASSATGGDYGYTF.

This clone appeared once. This chain uses TRBV2 with TRBJ1-2; D is undetermined. This CDR3 region has 12 residues. V lost 6 bases, J lost 7 bases, and 12 bases lay in between. Germline loops: CDR1 SNHLY, CDR2 FYNNEI. This CDR3 is CASRARNPGYTF. CDR3 bases: TGTGCCAGCAGGGCCCGCAATCCTGGCTACACCTTC.

The rearrangement joins TRBV6-5 to TRBJ1-4; 9 nucleotides match TRBD1. The CDR3 spans 14 residues. Per the germline V gene, CDR1 is MNHEY and CDR2 is SVGAGI. Trimming took 6 bases from V and 7 from J; bases not matched to a gene: 6. The CDR3 bases are TGTGCCAGCAGCTACGGGACAGGGTTTGAAAAACTGTTTTTT. As protein: CASSYGTGFEKLFF.

This clone has just one count. This chain uses TRBV2 with TRBJ1-5; no definite D call. Germline V lookup: CDR1 SNHLY, CDR2 FYNNEI. The CDR3 sequence is 15 residues long. The V gene lost 7 bases and the J gene lost 0 bases, with 13 bases spanning the gap. The DNA of the CDR3 is TGTGCCAGCACGGAGGAGAACCATAGCAATCAGCCCCAGCATTTT. It translates to CASTEENHSNQPQHF.

CDR3 in DNA: TGTGCCTGGAGTGTAATCCATGCGGGGACTAACAATGAGCAGTTCTTC. Residues: CAWSVIHAGTNNEQFF. V usage is TRBV30 and J usage is TRBJ2-1; 7 nucleotides agree with TRBD2. The CDR3 covers 16 residues. The trim removed 0 bases at V and 5 bases at J, leaving 10 bases unmatched. The germline CDR1 and CDR2 sequences are GTSNPN and SVGIG (reference sequence).

This clone was detected only a few times. The genes are TRBV5-1 and TRBJ2-1; D gene ambiguous. The CDR3 extends over 12 amino acids. Trimming removed 4 bases from V and 6 bases from J, with 8 bases in between. The germline gives CDR1 SGHRS, CDR2 YFSETQ. The DNA of the CDR3 is TGCGCCAGCAGCCCACTCGCCAATGAGCAGTTCTTC. This encodes CASSPLANEQFF.